A single sample is the source of the 16 T cell receptor beta chains below, sequenced in a study of blood T cell repertoires in COVID-19. Profiling relied on immunoSEQ multiplex PCR, and the TCRdb table lists in-frame clones only, not all of them. The sample gives some 140,000 clones, 70% to 90% of which show up once; about 2% is in the top ten. Source material: peripheral blood. The receptors originated from a man between 65 and 79 years old with active COVID-19.

The chain recombines TRBV6-5 with TRBJ2-7; TRBD1 aligns across 7 bases. Germline V CDR1 and CDR2: MNHEY, SVGAGI. This CDR3 has 14 residues. Trimming removed 7 bases from V and 2 bases from J; junction bases left unmatched: 8. DNA for the CDR3: TGTGCCAGCACCCTGACAGGGATCGCCTACGAGCAGTACTTC. This codes for CASTLTGIAYEQYF.

The chain couples TRBV5-4 to TRBJ2-3; D unclear. The CDR3 length is 14 residues. V was clipped by 0 bases and J by 3 bases, with 8 bases between them. Germline V gene sequence: CDR1 SGHNT, CDR2 YYREEE (reference sequence). The CDR3 sequence is CASSLEPWTDTQYF. The DNA for the CDR3 is TGTGCCAGCAGCTTGGAGCCATGGACAGATACGCAGTATTTT.

This rearrangement joins TRBV28 to TRBJ2-2; 7 nucleotides agree with TRBD1. Germline V gives CDR1 MDHEN, CDR2 SYDVKM. The CDR3 sequence is 15 residues long. The trim removed 5 bases at V and 9 bases at J, leaving 12 bases unmatched. This chain's CDR3 is CASSPHRDSSRELFF. CDR3 DNA: TGTGCCAGCAGTCCTCATCGGGACAGCAGTCGGGAGCTGTTTTTT.

This clone was picked up one time. The CDR3 nucleotides read TGCGCCAGCAGCCAGGAGGGACAGGGGAACTATGGCTACACCTTC. It encodes CASSQEGQGNYGYTF. The gene calls are TRBV4-3 and TRBJ1-2; 10 nucleotides line up with TRBD1. The CDR3 length is 15 residues. CDR1 is LGHNA and CDR2 is YSLEER in the germline V gene. The J segment lost 2 bases and the V segment lost 3 bases, leaving 3 bases of the junction unmatched.

The V and J genes are TRBV11-2 and TRBJ1-2, with TRBD1 matching 7 bases. Germline-derived CDR1 and CDR2 are SGHAT and FQNNGV. This CDR3 has 15 residues. V trimming: 5 bases; J trimming: 3 bases; junction bases outside the gene matches: 9. As DNA, the CDR3 is TGTGCCAGCAGCACAACGACAGGGTTGGACTATGGCTACACCTTC. Protein: CASSTTTGLDYGYTF.

The chain recombines TRBV6-5 with TRBJ2-5; TRBD2 aligns across 8 bases. The CDR3 sequence is 14 residues long. Germline CDR1 reads MNHEY; CDR2 reads SVGAGI. With V trimmed by 8 bases and J by 4 bases, 9 bases remained unmatched. CDR3 coding DNA: TGTGCCAGCTCCGGCGGGGGGTTGGGAGAGACCCAGTACTTC. It is translated as CASSGGGLGETQYF.

CDR3 protein: CASSTGQVGYTF. For the CDR3, the DNA is TGCGCCAGCAGCACCGGACAGGTCGGCTACACCTTC. V gene TRBV5-1 combines with J gene TRBJ1-2, with 7 positions matching TRBD1. Trimming cost V 4 bases and J 8 bases; bases outside gene matches: 5. CDR3 length equals 12 residues. Germline V lookup: CDR1 SGHRS, CDR2 YFSETQ.

The rearrangement uses TRBV14 and TRBJ2-7; D might be TRBD2 (6 bases). The V gene's germline CDR1 is SGHDN and CDR2 FVKESK. The germline V and J ends were trimmed by 0 bases and 2 bases, with 26 bases remaining between them. The CDR3 is 20 residues long. The CDR3: CASSQEQASGRRKRPYEQYF. The DNA for the CDR3 is TGTGCCAGCAGCCAAGAACAAGCCTCGGGGAGGAGGAAAAGACCCTACGAGCAGTACTTC.

For this clone: The same CDR3 arises from other DNA sequences in this sample as well. The gene calls are TRBV5-4 and TRBJ1-2; 12 bases align to TRBD1. J lost 8 bases, V lost 3 bases, and 8 bases had no gene match. The germline V gene encodes CDR1 SGHNT and CDR2 YYREEE (reference sequence). This CDR3 is built from 15 residues. CDR3 loop: CASSSGTGGRGGYTF. The CDR3 DNA follows: TGTGCCAGCAGCTCCGGGACAGGGGGCCGTGGAGGCTACACCTTC.

The chain has TRBV2 and TRBJ2-2, with 7 nucleotides matching TRBD1. With 7 bases clipped from V and 3 bases from J, the junction kept 8 bases outside the gene matches. This CDR3 region has 15 residues. CDR1 is SNHLY, CDR2 FYNNEI, per germline. CDR3 region: CASKKGQSDTGELFF. Here the CDR3 DNA reads TGTGCCAGCAAAAAGGGACAGTCAGACACCGGGGAGCTGTTTTTT. Variable domain in full (rest from reference TRBV2 and TRBJ2-2): EPEVTQTPSHQVTQMGQEVILRCVPISNHLYFYWYRQILGQKVEFLVSFYNNEISEKSEIFDDQFSVERPDGSNFTLKIRSTKLEDSAMYFCASKKGQSDTGELFFGEGSRLTVL.

This chain uses TRBV14 with TRBJ2-1, with D unresolved. Trimming left V 0 bases short and J 6 bases short, with 9 bases between. In germline, CDR1 is SGHDN, CDR2 FVKESK. The CDR3 runs to 14 residues. CDR3 bases: TGTGCCAGCAGCCAAGATTGGGCGAGCAATGAGCAGTTCTTC. Amino acids: CASSQDWASNEQFF.

The CDR3 DNA reads TGTGCCAGCAGTGAGTGGGGGGATGAGCAGTTCTTC. This encodes CASSEWGDEQFF. This sequence joins TRBV2 and TRBJ2-1; D possibly corresponds to TRBD2 (6 bases). The germline V gene has CDR1 SNHLY and CDR2 FYNNEI. The length of the CDR3 is 12 residues. Deletions cut 3 bases from V and 8 bases from J, with 8 bases between.

The chain combines TRBV9 with TRBJ1-2, with 8 bases matching TRBD1. The CDR3 spans 17 residues. Germline CDR1 reads SGDLS; CDR2 reads YYNGEE. The trim removed 3 bases at V and 0 bases at J, leaving 10 bases unmatched. The CDR3 protein is CASSAPLGQVANYGYTF. DNA of the CDR3: TGTGCCAGCAGCGCCCCCTTGGGACAGGTGGCTAACTATGGCTACACCTTC.

This chain joins TRBV28 and TRBJ1-2, with 9 positions matching TRBD1. Germline-derived CDR1 and CDR2 are MDHEN and SYDVKM. The CDR3 runs 15 residues. V lost 5 bases to trimming and J lost 4 bases; unmatched junction nucleotides: 8. The CDR3 reads CASSDPTGGAYGYTF. CDR3 nucleotide sequence: TGTGCCAGCAGTGACCCCACAGGGGGCGCCTATGGCTACACCTTC.

The CDR3 DNA reads TGCGCCAGCCTAGACAGGGGCCCCGGGGAGCTGTTTTTT. Its translation is CASLDRGPGELFF. This chain joins TRBV10-2 and TRBJ2-2; 8 bases are shared with TRBD1. V was pared by 8 bases and J by 6 bases, with 5 bases of the junction left unmatched. The CDR3 has 13 amino acids. CDR1 is WSHSY, CDR2 SAAADI, per germline.

The chain joins TRBV21-1 to TRBJ2-7; TRBD1 is taken as the D call from the table, unchecked against the DNA. TRBV21-1 is labeled a pseudogene. This CDR3 region has 15 residues. CDR3 nucleotide sequence: TGTGCCAGCAGCGAAGAGGGGACACCTTCCTACGAGCAGTACTTC. Its translation is CASSEEGTPSYEQYF.